These 11 T cell receptor beta chains were sequenced from one sample in a study of T cells in Graves' hyperthyroidism and ophthalmopathy. TCR beta CDR3 sequences were amplified from RNA transcripts. HTBI primers were employed in a first-round RT-PCR of the TCR CDR3. TCRdb reanalysed the multiplex PCR reads using MiXCR and keeps one entry per CDR3 protein. This table has about 640,000 distinct CDR3 sequences, 20% appearing once. Sequencing input: blood. The receptors come from a man in his thirties or forties with Graves' ophthalmopathy.

This clonotype was recorded at least ten times. The CDR3 sequence is CSARDSASGKETQYF. CDR3 coding DNA: TGCAGTGCTAGAGATTCGGCTAGCGGGAAAGAGACCCAGTACTTC. The J gene is TRBJ2-5, the V gene TRBV20-1, with TRBD2 matching 9 bases. Germline assignment: CDR1 DFQATT and CDR2 SNEGSKA (reference sequence). V lost 0 bases to trimming and J lost 3 bases; unmatched junction nucleotides: 5. This CDR3 has 15 residues.

This chain uses TRBV4-3 with TRBJ2-1, with D unresolved. The DNA end is a closer match to TRBJ2-7, so the J assignment may be wrong. In germline, CDR1 is LGHNA, CDR2 YSLEER. The CDR3 runs 14 residues. In DNA, the CDR3 is TGCGCCAGCAGCCAAGATGAATCCTACGAAGAGCAGTACTTC. As protein: CASSQDESYEEQYF.

The rearrangement joins TRBV20-1 to TRBJ2-7, with TRBD1 matching 9 bases. CDR3 length: 13 residues. J lost 4 bases, V lost 4 bases, and 5 bases had no gene match. Germline assignment: CDR1 DFQATT and CDR2 SNEGSKA (reference sequence). This chain's CDR3 is CSATGQGTYEQYF. CDR3 sequence (DNA): TGCAGTGCTACGGGACAGGGAACGTACGAGCAGTACTTC.

Only one count was recorded for this clonotype. The chain employs TRBV14 and TRBJ2-1; 14 bases align to TRBD2. V shed 0 bases, J shed 7 bases, and the junction held 5 bases outside the gene matches. This CDR3 is built from 17 residues. From germline, CDR1 is SGHDN and CDR2 FVKESK. CDR3 nucleotide sequence: TGTGCCAGCAGCCAAGAGCCGGGACTAGCGGGAGTAAATGAGCAGTTCTTC. Protein sequence: CASSQEPGLAGVNEQFF. The full variable domain, rest sourced from reference TRBV14 and TRBJ2-1, is EAGVTQFPSHSVIEKGQTVTLRCDPISGHDNLYWYRRVMGKEIKFLLHFVKESKQDESGMPNNRFLAERTGGTYSTLKVQPAELEDSGVYFCASSQEPGLAGVNEQFFGPGTRLTVL.

The table lists this clonotype with many counts. The chain recombines TRBV20-1 with TRBJ2-3; 11 bases are a match to TRBD2. The length of the CDR3 is 16 residues. Germline V gives CDR1 DFQATT, CDR2 SNEGSKA (reference sequence). The ends lost 3 bases at V and 4 bases at J; junction bases unmatched: 9. The chain's CDR3 is CSASKLAGAVADTQYF. The CDR3 DNA is TGCAGTGCTAGTAAACTAGCGGGAGCGGTGGCAGATACGCAGTATTTT.

This clonotype has at least ten counts. The chain uses TRBV2 and TRBJ1-1, with D unclear. This CDR3 has 14 residues. The V gene's germline CDR1 is SNHLY and CDR2 FYNNEI. The V gene lost 3 bases and the J gene lost 4 bases, with 12 bases spanning the gap. Written as DNA, the CDR3 is TGTGCCAGCAGTGATAGTCCACGGGGCACTGAAGCTTTCTTT. Its protein is CASSDSPRGTEAFF. Full variable domain (rest looked up from reference TRBV2 and TRBJ1-1): EPEVTQTPSHQVTQMGQEVILRCVPISNHLYFYWYRQILGQKVEFLVSFYNNEISEKSEIFDDQFSVERPDGSNFTLKIRSTKLEDSAMYFCASSDSPRGTEAFFGQGTRLTVV.

This clonotype appeared many times. This rearrangement joins TRBV3-1 to TRBJ2-3; TRBD2 matches 8 bases. Germline V CDR1 and CDR2: LGHDT, YNNKEL (reference sequence). J was trimmed by 3 bases and V by 5 bases; bases with no gene match: 7. The CDR3 sequence is 15 residues long. CDR3 sequence reads: CASSSSGSGTDTQYF. The CDR3 DNA reads as TGTGCCAGCAGCTCGAGCGGGAGTGGGACAGATACGCAGTATTTT.

This clonotype turned up a few times. This rearrangement joins TRBV10-3 to TRBJ2-7; 9 bases are shared with TRBD2. Matching the DNA end better, TRBJ2-1 makes the J call doubtful. The germline V gene encodes CDR1 ENHRY and CDR2 SYGVKD. This CDR3 spans 14 amino acids. The CDR3 here is CAISGLAGQYEQFF. The CDR3 nucleotides read TGTGCCATCAGTGGGCTAGCGGGGCAATACGAGCAGTTCTTC.

This clonotype showed up just a few times. This chain connects TRBV27 to TRBJ2-5; 9 positions agree with TRBD2. V lost 7 bases, J lost 1 base, and 7 bases stayed unmatched. This CDR3 has 15 amino acids. Germline V gives CDR1 MNHEY, CDR2 SMNVEV (reference sequence). The CDR3 DNA reads as TGTGCCAGCACCTCGGGCGGGAGGGCCCAAGAGACCCAGTACTTC. Translating gives CASTSGGRAQETQYF.

V gene TRBV27 combines with J gene TRBJ2-1; 7 bases agree with TRBD2. V shed 4 bases and J 2 bases; nucleotides not matched to a gene: 11. CDR1 MNHEY and CDR2 SMNVEV come from the germline V gene (reference sequence). This CDR3 contains 17 residues. CDR3 residues: CASSSSLRSGTYNEQFF. Written as DNA, the CDR3 is TGTGCCAGCAGTTCATCTCTAAGGAGCGGGACCTACAATGAGCAGTTCTTC.

CDR3 protein: CASSQASRGTRETQYF. In DNA, the CDR3 is TGTGCCAGCAGCCAAGCTTCTAGGGGGACCCGAGAGACCCAGTACTTC. The chain is built from TRBV3-1 and TRBJ2-5, with D maybe TRBD1 (6 bases). The V gene lost 1 base and the J gene lost 4 bases, with 16 bases spanning the gap. In germline, CDR1 is LGHDT, CDR2 YNNKEL (reference sequence). The CDR3 is made up of 16 amino acids.